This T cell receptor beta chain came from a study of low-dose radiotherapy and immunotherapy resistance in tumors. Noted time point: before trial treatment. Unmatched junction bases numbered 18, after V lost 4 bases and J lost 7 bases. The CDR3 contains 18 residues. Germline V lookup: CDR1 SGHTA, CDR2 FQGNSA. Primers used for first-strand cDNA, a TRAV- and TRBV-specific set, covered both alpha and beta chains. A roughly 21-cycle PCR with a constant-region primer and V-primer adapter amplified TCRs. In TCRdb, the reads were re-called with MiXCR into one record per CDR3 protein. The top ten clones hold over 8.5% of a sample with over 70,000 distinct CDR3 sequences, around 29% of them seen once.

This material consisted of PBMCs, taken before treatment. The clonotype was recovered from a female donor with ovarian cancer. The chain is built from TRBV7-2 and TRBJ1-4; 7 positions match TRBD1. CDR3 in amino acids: CASSSGVYGRSGGEKLFF. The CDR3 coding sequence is TGTGCCAGCAGCTCCGGAGTGTATGGGAGATCAGGGGGTGAAAAACTGTTTTTT. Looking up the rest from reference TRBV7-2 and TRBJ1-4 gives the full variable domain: GAGVSQSPSNKVTEKGKDVELRCDPISGHTALYWYRQSLGQGLEFLIYFQGNSAPDKSGLPSDRFSAERTGGSVSTLTIQRTQQEDSAVYLCASSSGVYGRSGGEKLFFGSGTQLSVL.